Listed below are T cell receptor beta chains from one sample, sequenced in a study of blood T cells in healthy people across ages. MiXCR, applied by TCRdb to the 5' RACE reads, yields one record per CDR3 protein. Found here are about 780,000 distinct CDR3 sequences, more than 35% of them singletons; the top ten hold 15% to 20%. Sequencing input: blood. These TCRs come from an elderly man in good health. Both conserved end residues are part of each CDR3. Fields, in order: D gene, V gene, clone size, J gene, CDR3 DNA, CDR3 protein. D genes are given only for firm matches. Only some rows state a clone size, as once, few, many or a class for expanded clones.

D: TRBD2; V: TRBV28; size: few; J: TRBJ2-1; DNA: TGTGCCAGCAGCCGCCGGGCGGGAGGGCCAAATGAGCAGTTCTTC; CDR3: CASSRRAGGPNEQFF
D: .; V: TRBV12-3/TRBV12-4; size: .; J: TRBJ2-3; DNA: TGTGCCAGCAGGGCTAGAGTGAGCACAGATATGCAGTATTTT; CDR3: CASRARVSTDMQYF
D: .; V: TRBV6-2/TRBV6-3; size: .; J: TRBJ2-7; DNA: TGTGCCAGCAGCTTACCGCGGACAGCGAGCTCCTACGAGCAGTACTTC; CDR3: CASSLPRTASSYEQYF
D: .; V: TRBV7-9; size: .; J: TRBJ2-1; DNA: TGTGCCAGCAGCTCGGGGACGGGGAACAATGAGCAGTTCTTC; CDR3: CASSSGTGNNEQFF
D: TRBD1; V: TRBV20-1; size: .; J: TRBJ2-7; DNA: TGCAGTGCTATGGGGAGTCGGACAGGCCTCTCCTACGAGCAGTACTTC; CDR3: CSAMGSRTGLSYEQYF
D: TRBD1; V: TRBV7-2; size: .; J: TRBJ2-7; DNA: TGTGCCAGCAGCTCCCGGGACAGATCTTACGAGCAGTACTTC; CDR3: CASSSRDRSYEQYF
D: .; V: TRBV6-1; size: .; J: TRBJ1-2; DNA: TGTGCCAGCAGTGAAGTGGGCTCGGACTATGGCTACACCTTC; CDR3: CASSEVGSDYGYTF
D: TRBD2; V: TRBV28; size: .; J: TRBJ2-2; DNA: TGTGTCAGCAGTACAATCCTAGCGGAGAAGACCGGGGAGCTGTTTTTT; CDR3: CVSSTILAEKTGELFF
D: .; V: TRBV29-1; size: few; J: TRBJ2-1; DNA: TGCAGCGTTGGCGGAGCGGCTAACTACAATGAGCAGTTCTTC; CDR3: CSVGGAANYNEQFF
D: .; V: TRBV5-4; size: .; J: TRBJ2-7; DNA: TGTGCCAGCAGCCTAGACTCTTTTGGGCGTGGGGGGAATGAGCAGTACTTC; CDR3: CASSLDSFGRGGNEQYF
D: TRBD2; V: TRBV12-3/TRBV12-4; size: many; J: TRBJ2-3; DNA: TGTGCCAGCAGTTTGACTAGCGGGAGGGGGACTCTGGCAGATACGCAGTATTTT; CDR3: CASSLTSGRGTLADTQYF
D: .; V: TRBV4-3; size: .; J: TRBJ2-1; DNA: TGCGCCAGCAGCCAAGAAGGGGCAGGGGAATATGAGCAGTTCTTC; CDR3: CASSQEGAGEYEQFF
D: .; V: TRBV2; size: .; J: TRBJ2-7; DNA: TGTGCCAGCAGTGAGAGCAGATTCCTCTACGAGCAGTACTTC; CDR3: CASSESRFLYEQYF
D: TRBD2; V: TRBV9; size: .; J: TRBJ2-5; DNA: TGTGCCAGCAGCGTAGCTGGAACTAGCGAAGAGACCCAGTACTTC; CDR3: CASSVAGTSEETQYF
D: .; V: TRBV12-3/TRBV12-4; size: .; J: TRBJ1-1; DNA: TGTGCCACCGGGGGTGGATTGAACACTGAAGCTTTCTTT; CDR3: CATGGGLNTEAFF
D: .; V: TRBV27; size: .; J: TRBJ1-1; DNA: TGTGCCACCCTCCCAACTTTGAACACTGAAGTTTTCTTT; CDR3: CATLPTLNTEVFF